This TCR beta chain stems from a study of cytomegalovirus exposure and HLA in healthy donors. Study-wide findings and caveats: Some public TCRs appeared in many individuals, while most sequences were rare.

Remarks on this clone: Its matching antigen is unknown.

The table came from immunoSEQ multiplex PCR; TCRdb's copy has only in-frame clones and leaves some out. The data show under 300,000 clones, 80% to 90% seen once. The CDR3 is 15 residues long. Germline V lookup: CDR1 SGDLS, CDR2 YYNGEE. Trimming at V came to 4 bases and at J to 0 bases, leaving 6 bases not matched to a gene. The TCR comes from a woman in her late teens or twenties in good health and CMV-seronegative. The sequencing input was PBMCs. The chain has TRBV9 and TRBJ1-2; 7 positions agree with TRBD1. The CDR3 coding sequence is TGTGCCAGCAGCCCCCAGGGGGTCGCTAACTATGGCTACACCTTC. This sequence encodes CASSPQGVANYGYTF.